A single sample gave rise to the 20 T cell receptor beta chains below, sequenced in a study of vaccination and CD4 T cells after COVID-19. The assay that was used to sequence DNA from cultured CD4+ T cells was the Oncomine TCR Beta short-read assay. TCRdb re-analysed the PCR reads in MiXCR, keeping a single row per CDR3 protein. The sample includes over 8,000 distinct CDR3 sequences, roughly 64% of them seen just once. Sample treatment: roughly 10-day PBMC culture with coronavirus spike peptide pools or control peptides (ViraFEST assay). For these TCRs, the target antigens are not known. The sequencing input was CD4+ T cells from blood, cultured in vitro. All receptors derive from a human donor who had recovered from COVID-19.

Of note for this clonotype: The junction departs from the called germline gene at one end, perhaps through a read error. This chain's CDR3 is CASSHPSGGLYERYF. As DNA, the CDR3 is TGTGCCAGCAGCCATCCAAGCGGGGGGCTCTACGAGCGGTACTTC. The rearrangement uses TRBV7-9 and TRBJ2-7, with 9 positions matching TRBD2. Germline values: CDR1 SEHNR, CDR2 FQNEAQ (reference sequence). CDR3 length: 15 amino acids.

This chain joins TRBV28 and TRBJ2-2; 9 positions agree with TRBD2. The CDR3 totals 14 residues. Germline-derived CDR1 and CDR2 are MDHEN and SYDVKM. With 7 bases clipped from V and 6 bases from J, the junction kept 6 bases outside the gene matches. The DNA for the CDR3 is TGTGCCAGCATTATAGCGGGAGAACCCGGGGAGCTGTTTTTT. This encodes CASIIAGEPGELFF.

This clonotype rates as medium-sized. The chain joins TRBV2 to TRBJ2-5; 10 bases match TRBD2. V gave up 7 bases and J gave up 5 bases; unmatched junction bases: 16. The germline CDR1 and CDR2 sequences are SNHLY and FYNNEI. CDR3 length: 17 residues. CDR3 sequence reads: CASIRGRLAGVLETQYF. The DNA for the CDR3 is TGTGCCAGCATTCGGGGCCGTCTAGCGGGAGTGCTGGAGACCCAGTACTTC.

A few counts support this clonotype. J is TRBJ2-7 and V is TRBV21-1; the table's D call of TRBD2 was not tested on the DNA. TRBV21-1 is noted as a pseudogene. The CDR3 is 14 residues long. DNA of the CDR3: TGTGCCAGCGGAGACAGCGGGAGAAACTACGAGCAGTACTTC. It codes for CASGDSGRNYEQYF.

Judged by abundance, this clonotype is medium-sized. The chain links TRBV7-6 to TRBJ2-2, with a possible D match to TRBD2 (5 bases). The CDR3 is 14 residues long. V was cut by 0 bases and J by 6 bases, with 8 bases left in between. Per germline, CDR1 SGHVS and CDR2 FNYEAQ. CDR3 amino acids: CASSLAGVPGELFF. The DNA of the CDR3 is TGTGCCAGCAGCTTAGCGGGAGTTCCCGGGGAGCTGTTTTTT.

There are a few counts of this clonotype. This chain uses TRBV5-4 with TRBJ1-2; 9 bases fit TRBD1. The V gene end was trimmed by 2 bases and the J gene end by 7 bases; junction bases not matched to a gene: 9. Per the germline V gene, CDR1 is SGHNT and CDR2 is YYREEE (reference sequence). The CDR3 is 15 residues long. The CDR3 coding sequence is TGTGCCAGCAGCTTTGATGGGACAGGGCTGGCTGGCTACACCTTC. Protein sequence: CASSFDGTGLAGYTF.

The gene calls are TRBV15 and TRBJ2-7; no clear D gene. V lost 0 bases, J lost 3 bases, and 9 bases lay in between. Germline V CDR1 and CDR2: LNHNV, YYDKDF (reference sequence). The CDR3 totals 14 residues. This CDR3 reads CATSRDVNDYEQYF. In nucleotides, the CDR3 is TGTGCCACCAGCAGAGATGTAAACGACTACGAGCAGTACTTC.

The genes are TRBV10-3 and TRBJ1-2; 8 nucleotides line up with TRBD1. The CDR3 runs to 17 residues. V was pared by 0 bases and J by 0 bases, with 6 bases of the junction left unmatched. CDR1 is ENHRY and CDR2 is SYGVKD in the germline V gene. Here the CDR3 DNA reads TGTGCCATCAGTGAGTCAGCACAGGGGGTCACTAACTATGGCTACACCTTC. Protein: CAISESAQGVTNYGYTF.

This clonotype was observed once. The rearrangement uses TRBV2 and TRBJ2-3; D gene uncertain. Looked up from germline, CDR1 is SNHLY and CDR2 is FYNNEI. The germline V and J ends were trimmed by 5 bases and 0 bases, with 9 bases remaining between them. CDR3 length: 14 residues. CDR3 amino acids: CASSPGSSTDTQYF. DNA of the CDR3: TGTGCCAGCAGTCCCGGCAGCAGCACAGATACGCAGTATTTT.

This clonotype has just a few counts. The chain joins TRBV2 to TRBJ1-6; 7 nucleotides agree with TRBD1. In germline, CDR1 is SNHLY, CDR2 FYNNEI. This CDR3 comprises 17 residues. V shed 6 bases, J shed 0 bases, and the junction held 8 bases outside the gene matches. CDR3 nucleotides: TGTGCCAGCAGAGGGACAGTTTCTAGCTCCTATAATTCACCCCTCCACTTT. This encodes CASRGTVSSSYNSPLHF.

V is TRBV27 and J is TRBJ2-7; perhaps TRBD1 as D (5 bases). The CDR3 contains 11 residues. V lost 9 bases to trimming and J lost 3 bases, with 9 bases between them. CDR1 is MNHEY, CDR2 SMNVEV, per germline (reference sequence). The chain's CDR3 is CASGRDYEQYF. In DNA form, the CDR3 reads TGTGCCAGTGGCAGGGACTACGAGCAGTACTTC.

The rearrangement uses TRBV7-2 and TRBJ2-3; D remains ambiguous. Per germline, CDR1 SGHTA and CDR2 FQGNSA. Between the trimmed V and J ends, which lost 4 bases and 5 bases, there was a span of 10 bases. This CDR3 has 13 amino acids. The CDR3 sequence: CASSSIDLDTQYF. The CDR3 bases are TGTGCCAGCAGCTCGATAGATTTAGATACGCAGTATTTT. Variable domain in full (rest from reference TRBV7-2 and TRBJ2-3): GAGVSQSPSNKVTEKGKDVELRCDPISGHTALYWYRQSLGQGLEFLIYFQGNSAPDKSGLPSDRFSAERTGGSVSTLTIQRTQQEDSAVYLCASSSIDLDTQYFGPGTRLTVL.

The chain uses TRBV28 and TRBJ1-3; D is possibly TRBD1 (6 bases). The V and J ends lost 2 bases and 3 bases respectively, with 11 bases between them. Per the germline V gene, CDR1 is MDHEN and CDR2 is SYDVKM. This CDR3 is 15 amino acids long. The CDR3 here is CASSLQGLIGNTIYF. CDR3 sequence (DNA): TGTGCCAGCAGTTTACAGGGGCTTATTGGAAACACCATATATTTT.

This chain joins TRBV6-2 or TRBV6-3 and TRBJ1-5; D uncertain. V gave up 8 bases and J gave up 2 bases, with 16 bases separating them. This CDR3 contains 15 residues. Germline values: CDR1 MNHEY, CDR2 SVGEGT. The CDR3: CASRTGFRGNQPQHF. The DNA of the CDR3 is TGTGCCAGCCGTACTGGGTTCCGTGGCAATCAGCCCCAGCATTTT.

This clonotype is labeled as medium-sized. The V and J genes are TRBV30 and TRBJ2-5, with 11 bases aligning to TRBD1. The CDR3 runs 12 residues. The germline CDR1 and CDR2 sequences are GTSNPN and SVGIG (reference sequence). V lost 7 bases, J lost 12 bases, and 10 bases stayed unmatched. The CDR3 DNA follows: TGTGCCTCGCCAAGGGACAGGGGGGGAAAGTACTTC. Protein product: CASPRDRGGKYF.

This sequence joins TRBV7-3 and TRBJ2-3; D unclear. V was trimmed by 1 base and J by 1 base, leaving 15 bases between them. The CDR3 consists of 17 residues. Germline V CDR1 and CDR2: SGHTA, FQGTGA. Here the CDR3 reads CASSLMGGPAGTDTQYF. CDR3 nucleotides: TGTGCCAGCAGCTTAATGGGTGGGCCAGCCGGCACAGATACGCAGTATTTT.

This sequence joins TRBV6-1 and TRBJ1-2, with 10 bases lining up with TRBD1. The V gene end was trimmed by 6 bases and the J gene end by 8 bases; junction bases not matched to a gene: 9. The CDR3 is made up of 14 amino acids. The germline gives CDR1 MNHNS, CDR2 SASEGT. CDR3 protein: CASRADRGSRGYTF. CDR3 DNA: TGTGCCAGCAGAGCGGACAGGGGGTCTCGAGGCTACACCTTC.

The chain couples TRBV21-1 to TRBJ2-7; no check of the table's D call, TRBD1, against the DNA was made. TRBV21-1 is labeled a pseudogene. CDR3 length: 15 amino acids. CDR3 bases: TGTGCCAGCAGCAAAGGGACAGGGAGCTCCTACGAGCAGTACTTC. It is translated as CASSKGTGSSYEQYF.

The CDR3 sequence is CSARSGRGNTEAFF. In DNA, the CDR3 is TGCAGTGCTAGATCGGGGCGGGGGAACACTGAAGCTTTCTTT. This rearrangement joins TRBV20-1 to TRBJ1-1, with a weak D call TRBD1 (5 bases). V was shortened by 2 bases and J by 1 base, with 11 bases between the two germline ends. Germline CDR1 DFQATT, CDR2 SNEGSKA (reference sequence). The CDR3 is 14 residues long.

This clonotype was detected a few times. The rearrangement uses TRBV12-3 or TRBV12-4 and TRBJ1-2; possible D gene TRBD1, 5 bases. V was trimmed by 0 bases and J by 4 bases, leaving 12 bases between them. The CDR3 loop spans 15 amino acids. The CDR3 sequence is CASSLARGGGYGYTF. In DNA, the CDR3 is TGTGCCAGCAGTTTAGCGAGGGGAGGCGGCTATGGCTACACCTTC.